This T cell receptor beta chain was identified during a study of blood T cell repertoires in COVID-19. At the level of the study: Spain, Italy and the United States supplied samples that represented acute and convalescent COVID-19. PBMCs, B-cell-depleted T cells, or T cells provided the cDNA or gDNA that made up the material.

From germline, CDR1 is SGHTA and CDR2 FQGNSA. This CDR3 has 15 amino acids. V shed 3 bases and J 2 bases; nucleotides not matched to a gene: 3. Profiled with immunoSEQ multiplex PCR; TCRdb holds only in-frame clones, not every one. The data contain 95,000 to 110,000 clones, roughly 80% of them singletons. This sequence was found in a man in his 60s with acute or convalescent COVID-19. The chain couples TRBV7-2 to TRBJ1-4; 7 nucleotides line up with TRBD1. Sequencing used peripheral blood. CDR3 nucleotide sequence: TGTGCCAGCAGCTTGGGACAGACTACTAATGAAAAACTGTTTTTT. Protein sequence: CASSLGQTTNEKLFF. Based on the CDR3 plus reference TRBV7-2 and TRBJ1-4, the full variable domain is GAGVSQSPSNKVTEKGKDVELRCDPISGHTALYWYRQSLGQGLEFLIYFQGNSAPDKSGLPSDRFSAERTGGSVSTLTIQRTQQEDSAVYLCASSLGQTTNEKLFFGSGTQLSVL.